The 6 T cell receptor beta chains presented below share a single source sample, sequenced in a study of cytomegalovirus exposure and HLA in healthy donors. The PCR contained 60 Vbeta and 13 Jbeta primers. TCRdb's copy holds only in-frame clones and misses some; the assay was immunoSEQ multiplex PCR. This table has over 150,000 clones, roughly four fifths appearing once. Sequenced input: PBMCs. These receptors all come from a young man in good health and CMV-seronegative.

J is TRBJ1-2 and V is TRBV7-2, with TRBD1 as a possible D gene (6 bases). From germline, CDR1 is SGHTA and CDR2 FQGNSA. This CDR3 has 13 amino acids. The ends were cut back, 3 bases at V and 4 bases at J, with 9 bases in the middle. The DNA for the CDR3 is TGTGCCAGCAGCTTCAGGGGTTTCTATGGCTACACCTTC. Its translation: CASSFRGFYGYTF. The whole variable domain, filled in from reference TRBV7-2 and TRBJ1-2, reads GAGVSQSPSNKVTEKGKDVELRCDPISGHTALYWYRQSLGQGLEFLIYFQGNSAPDKSGLPSDRFSAERTGGSVSTLTIQRTQQEDSAVYLCASSFRGFYGYTFGSGTRLTVV.

V and J are TRBV7-3 and TRBJ2-1; 7 positions match TRBD1. Germline lookup yields CDR1 SGHTA and CDR2 FQGTGA. Unmatched junction bases numbered 3, after V lost 5 bases and J lost 11 bases. This CDR3 comprises 11 residues. The CDR3 nucleotides are TGTGCCAGCAGCCCAGGGGGTCAGCAGTTCTTC. Translated, it gives CASSPGGQQFF.

This clone was detected only a few times. The chain has TRBV6-5 and TRBJ1-4; D may be TRBD1 (6 bases). V lost 2 bases and J lost 8, with 12 bases in between. Germline lookup yields CDR1 MNHEY and CDR2 SVGAGI. This CDR3 spans 14 amino acids. The CDR3 spells CASSYGQRGEKLFF. DNA of the CDR3: TGTGCCAGCAGTTACGGCCAGAGGGGGGAAAAACTGTTTTTT.

The chain couples TRBV5-1 to TRBJ2-1; weak D call: TRBD2 (7 bases). The length of the CDR3 is 15 residues. Germline V gene sequence: CDR1 SGHRS, CDR2 YFSETQ. V lost 6 bases and J lost 5, with 18 bases in between. The CDR3 coding sequence is TGCGCCAGCACCCTGGGGAGGGGGGTAAACAATGAGCAGTTCTTC. This sequence encodes CASTLGRGVNNEQFF.

The chain links TRBV15 to TRBJ2-4; no firm D call. Trimming shortened V by 0 bases and J by 1 base, and 4 bases separated the two germline ends. The length of the CDR3 is 14 residues. The germline gives CDR1 LNHNV, CDR2 YYDKDF (reference sequence). CDR3 in amino acids: CATSRDGAKNIQYF. The DNA for the CDR3 is TGTGCCACCAGCAGAGACGGGGCCAAAAACATTCAGTACTTC. Variable domain in full (rest from reference TRBV15 and TRBJ2-4): DAMVIQNPRYQVTQFGKPVTLSCSQTLNHNVMYWYQQKSSQAPKLLFHYYDKDFNNEADTPDNFQSRRPNTSFCFLDIRSPGLGDTAMYLCATSRDGAKNIQYFGAGTRLSVL.

This clone was seen only a few times. The gene calls are TRBV4-2 and TRBJ2-7, with D uncertain. CDR1 and CDR2 from the germline V gene are LGHNA and YNFKEQ. Trimming pared 0 bases from V and 0 bases from J, leaving 12 bases between. The CDR3 has 16 residues. The CDR3 DNA is TGTGCCAGCAGCCAAGAACCGTTTTCAGACTCCTACGAGCAGTACTTC. Translation: CASSQEPFSDSYEQYF.